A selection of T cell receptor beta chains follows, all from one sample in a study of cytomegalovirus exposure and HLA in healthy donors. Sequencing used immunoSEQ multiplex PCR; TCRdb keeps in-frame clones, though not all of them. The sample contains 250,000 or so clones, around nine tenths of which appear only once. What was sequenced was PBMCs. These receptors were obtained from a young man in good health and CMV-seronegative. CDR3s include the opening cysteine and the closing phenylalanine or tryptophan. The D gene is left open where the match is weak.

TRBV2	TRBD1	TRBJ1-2	CATDSQGAYGYTF
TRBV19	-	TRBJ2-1	CATAPGLQDGKQFF
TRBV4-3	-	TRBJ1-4	CASSPTGHEKLFF
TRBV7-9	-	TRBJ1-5	CASSPSATGLQHF
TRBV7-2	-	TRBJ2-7	CASSLGAGSWAGQYF
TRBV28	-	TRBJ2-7	CASSLGLPLGPYEQYF
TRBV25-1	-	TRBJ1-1	CASSSRQPGTEAFF
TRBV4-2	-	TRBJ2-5	CASSPFFLTAPQETQYF
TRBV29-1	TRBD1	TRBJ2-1	CSVAIEGAWNEQFF
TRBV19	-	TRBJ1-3	CASNGGSGNTIYF
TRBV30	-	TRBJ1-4	CAWSLAPRATNEKLFF
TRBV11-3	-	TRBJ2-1	CASSYTSLGEQFF
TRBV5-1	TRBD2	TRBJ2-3	CASSAVLAGSTDTQYF
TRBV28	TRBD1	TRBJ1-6	CALSGDSNSPLHF
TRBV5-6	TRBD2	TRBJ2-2	CASSSEAGGPAGELFF
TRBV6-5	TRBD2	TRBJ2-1	CASSYGSSGGCEFF
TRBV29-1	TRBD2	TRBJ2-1	CSVESGGSSPYNEQFF
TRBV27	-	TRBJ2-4	CASSPQIAKNIQYF
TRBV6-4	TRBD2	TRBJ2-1	CASSPFTASGKQFF
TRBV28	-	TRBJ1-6	CASRASNSGNSPLHF
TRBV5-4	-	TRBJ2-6	CASSQGTSSGANVLTF
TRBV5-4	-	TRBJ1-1	CASSLEGVQGNTEAFF
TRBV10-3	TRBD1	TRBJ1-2	CAISESLGTGGYTF
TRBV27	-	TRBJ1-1	CASSLYGYSTGNTEAFF
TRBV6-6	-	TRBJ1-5	CASSSIDRSNQPQHF
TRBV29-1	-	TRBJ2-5	CSVGHYQETQYF
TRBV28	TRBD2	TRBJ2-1	CASSLGLAGYNEQFF
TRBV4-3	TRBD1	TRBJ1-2	CASSQPWDRETDGYTF
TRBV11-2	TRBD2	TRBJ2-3	CASSFGLAVTDTQYF
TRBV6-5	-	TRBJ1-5	CASSFGPVGPQHF
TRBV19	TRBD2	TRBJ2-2	CATAPGGAFTGELFF
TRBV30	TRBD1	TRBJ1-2	CAWSSTGAEGYTF
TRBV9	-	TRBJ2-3	CASSVGGIDTDTQYF
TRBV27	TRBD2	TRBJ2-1	CASSQIPSGTSGNEQFF
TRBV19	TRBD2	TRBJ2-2	CASTLGAGGTSGRAGELFF
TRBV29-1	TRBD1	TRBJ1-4	CSVGTGVREKLFF
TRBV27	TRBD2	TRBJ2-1	CASSSYSGTSGVSYNEQFF
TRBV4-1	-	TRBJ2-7	CASSQDDRAYEQYF
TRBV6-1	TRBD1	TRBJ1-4	CASSELSRDRLFF
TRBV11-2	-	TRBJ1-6	CASSQGNSPLHF
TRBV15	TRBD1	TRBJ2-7	CATSGPGQGVHEQYF
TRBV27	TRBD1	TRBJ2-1	CASSFSGQGPSNEQFF
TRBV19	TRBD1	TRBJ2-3	CASRTGPNTDTQYF
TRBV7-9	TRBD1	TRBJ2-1	CAISGTGEPGGEQFF
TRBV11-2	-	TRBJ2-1	CASSLGAGLNSYNEQFF
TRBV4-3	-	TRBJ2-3	CASSQTRGDTQYF
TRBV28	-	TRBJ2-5	CASSSRETQYF
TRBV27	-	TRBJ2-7	CASSYGQRYEQYF
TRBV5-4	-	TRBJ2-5	CASSLDNEETQYF
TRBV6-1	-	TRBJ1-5	CASSELFRGQPQHF
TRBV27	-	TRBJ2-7	CASSLRSYEQYF
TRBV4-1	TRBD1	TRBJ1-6	CASSQPGQGSSPLHF
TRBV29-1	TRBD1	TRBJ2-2	CSVVTGATGELFF
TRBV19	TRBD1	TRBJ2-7	CASSPRRTGGDEQYF
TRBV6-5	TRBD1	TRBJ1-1	CAITVDRATEAFF